The 6 T cell receptor beta chains below come from one sample, sequenced in a study of blood T cells in healthy people across ages. The use of a sample-barcoded 5' primer and a J-beta primer mix characterized a second PCR of 7 to 11 cycles. Using its own MiXCR run on the 5' RACE reads, TCRdb lists one record per CDR3 protein. The sample lists just over 1 million distinct CDR3 sequences, around 45% occurring once. What was sequenced was blood. These receptors all stem from a woman aged 55-69 years in good health.

The chain has TRBV20-1 and TRBJ2-5; D is perhaps TRBD1 (6 bases). Per germline, CDR1 DFQATT and CDR2 SNEGSKA (reference sequence). V lost 0 bases and J 11 bases, leaving 22 bases between the germline ends. The CDR3 runs 15 residues. The chain's CDR3 is CSARDPGQHYNEQYF. As DNA, the CDR3 is TGCAGTGCTAGAGACCCCGGACAGCACTACAATGAGCAGTACTTC.

CDR3 region: CASSFGTSQTDTQYF. The CDR3 DNA sequence: TGTGCCAGCAGTTTTGGTACTAGTCAAACAGATACGCAGTATTTT. V gene TRBV12-3 or TRBV12-4 combines with J gene TRBJ2-3, with D perhaps matching TRBD2 (5 bases). Trimming pared 3 bases from V and 3 bases from J, leaving 13 bases between. This CDR3 comprises 15 residues.

This clonotype was observed a few times. The V call is TRBV20-1, the J call TRBJ2-2; D unclear. CDR3 size: 15 residues. Germline loops: CDR1 DFQATT, CDR2 SNEGSKA (reference sequence). The V gene lost 0 bases and the J gene lost 3 bases, with 11 bases spanning the gap. CDR3 nucleotides: TGCAGTGCTAGAGATCTATCCCTTTACACCGGGGAGCTGTTTTTT. Protein product: CSARDLSLYTGELFF.

This clonotype was counted a single time. The V and J genes are TRBV9 and TRBJ1-5, with D possibly TRBD1 on 6 matching bases. This CDR3 is built from 14 residues. CDR1 is SGDLS, CDR2 YYNGEE, per germline. Trimming left V 0 bases short and J 9 bases short, with 13 bases between. CDR3 protein: CASSVESGVGPQHF. The CDR3 DNA is TGTGCCAGCAGCGTAGAGTCAGGGGTAGGGCCCCAGCATTTT.

In its sample, this clonotype was seen many times. The chain carries TRBV9 and TRBJ2-5, with TRBD2 identical over 13 bases. Trimming took 4 bases from V and 4 from J; bases not matched to a gene: 4. This CDR3 contains 15 residues. Germline V gene sequence: CDR1 SGDLS, CDR2 YYNGEE. The chain's CDR3 is CASSPGTSGTETQYF. The CDR3 coding sequence is TGTGCCAGCAGCCCTGGGACTAGCGGGACAGAGACCCAGTACTTC.

This clonotype was seen a few times. This rearrangement joins TRBV20-1 to TRBJ2-1; D is possibly TRBD1 or TRBD2 (5 bases each). CDR1 is DFQATT and CDR2 is SNEGSKA in the germline V gene (reference sequence). The ends were cut back, 1 base at V and 0 bases at J, with 19 bases in the middle. The CDR3 totals 18 residues. The CDR3 sequence: CSARALRWGKSSYNEQFF. The CDR3 bases are TGCAGTGCTAGAGCCCTAAGGTGGGGGAAGAGCTCCTACAATGAGCAGTTCTTC.